This TCR beta chain was captured in a study of spatial heterogeneity in lung cancer. Overall study: Available follow-up PBMC samples, collected a median of roughly 2 years post-resection, were sequenced.

Time point here: blood at routine non-recurrence follow-up after resection. The V end lost 1 base, the J end lost 1 base, and 8 bases lay between the germline ends. Germline V gene data show CDR1 as SGHTA and CDR2 as FQGNSA. This CDR3 contains 15 residues. Via MiXCR, TCRdb re-called the 5' RACE reads, giving one row per CDR3 protein. The sample holds about 16,000 distinct CDR3 sequences, 6.3% seen once. The receptor's source is a male donor with early-stage non-small cell lung cancer. Sequences were derived from PBMCs, sampled at follow-up. The J gene is TRBJ1-3, the V gene TRBV7-2; D gene uncertain. The CDR3 loop reads CASSLEGGSGNTIYF. As DNA, the CDR3 is TGTGCCAGCAGCTTAGAAGGCGGGTCTGGAAACACCATATATTTT.